The clone carrying this T cell receptor beta chain was observed many times. One end of the junction fails to match germline, which may point to a read error. The data belong to a study of tumor-infiltrating lymphocytes in oesophageal squamous cell carcinoma. Each CDR3 protein is one row after TCRdb ran MiXCR on the PCR reads. The top ten hold about 6.8% of the sample, which has 19,000 or so distinct CDR3 sequences, about two fifths seen once. The CDR3 spans 15 residues. Germline values: CDR1 MNHNY, CDR2 SVGAGI (reference sequence). The TCR was taken from a male donor with esophageal squamous cell carcinoma. The specimen sequenced was blood. The rearrangement joins TRBV6-6 to TRBJ2-7; 9 bases agree with TRBD1. CDR3 loop: CASSYGTGLNSPLHF. The CDR3 DNA sequence: TGTGCCAGCAGTTACGGGACAGGGTTAAATTCACCCCTCCACTTC.